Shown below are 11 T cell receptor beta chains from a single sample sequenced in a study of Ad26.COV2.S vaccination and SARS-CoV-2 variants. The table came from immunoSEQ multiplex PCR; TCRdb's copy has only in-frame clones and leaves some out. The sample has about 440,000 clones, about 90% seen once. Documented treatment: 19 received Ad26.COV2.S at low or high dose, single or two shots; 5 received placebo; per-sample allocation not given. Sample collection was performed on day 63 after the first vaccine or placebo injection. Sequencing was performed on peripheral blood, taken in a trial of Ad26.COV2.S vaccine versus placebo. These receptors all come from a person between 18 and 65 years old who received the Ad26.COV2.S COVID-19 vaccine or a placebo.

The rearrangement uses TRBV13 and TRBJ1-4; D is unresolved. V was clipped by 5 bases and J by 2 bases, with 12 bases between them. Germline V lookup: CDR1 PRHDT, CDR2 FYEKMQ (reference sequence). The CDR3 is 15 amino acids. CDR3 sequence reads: CASSPLGGTNEKLFF. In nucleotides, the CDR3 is TGTGCCAGCAGCCCCCTCGGCGGCACTAATGAAAAACTGTTTTTT.

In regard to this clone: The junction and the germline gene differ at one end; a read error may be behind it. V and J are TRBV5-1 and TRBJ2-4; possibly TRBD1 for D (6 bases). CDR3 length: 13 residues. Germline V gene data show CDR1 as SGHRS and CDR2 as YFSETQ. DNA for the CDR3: TGCGCCAGCAGCTTACAGGGTCAATACTTTTGGAACTTC. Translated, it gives CASSLQGQYFWNF.

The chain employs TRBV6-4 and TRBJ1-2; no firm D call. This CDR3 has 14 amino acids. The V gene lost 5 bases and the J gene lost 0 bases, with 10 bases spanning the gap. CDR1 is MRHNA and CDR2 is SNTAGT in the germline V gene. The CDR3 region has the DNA TGTGCCAGCAGTCCAGGCGGAGCTAACTATGGCTACACCTTC. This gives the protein CASSPGGANYGYTF.

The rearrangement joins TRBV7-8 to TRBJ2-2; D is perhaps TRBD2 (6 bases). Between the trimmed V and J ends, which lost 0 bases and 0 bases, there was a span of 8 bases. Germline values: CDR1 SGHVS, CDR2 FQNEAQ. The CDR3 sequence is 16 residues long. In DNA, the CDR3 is TGTGCCAGCAGCTTAGCGGGGACTCCGAACACCGGGGAGCTGTTTTTT. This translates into CASSLAGTPNTGELFF.

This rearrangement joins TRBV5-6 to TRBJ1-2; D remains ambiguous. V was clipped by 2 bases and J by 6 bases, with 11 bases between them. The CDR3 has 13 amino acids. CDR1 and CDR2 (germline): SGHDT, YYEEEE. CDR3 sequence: CASSLNSENGYTF. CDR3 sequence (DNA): TGTGCCAGCAGCTTAAACAGTGAAAATGGCTACACCTTC.

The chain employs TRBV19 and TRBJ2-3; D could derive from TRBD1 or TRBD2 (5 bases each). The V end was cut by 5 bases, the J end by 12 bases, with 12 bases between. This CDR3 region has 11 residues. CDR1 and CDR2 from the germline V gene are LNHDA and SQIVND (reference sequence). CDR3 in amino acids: CASSARDRQYF. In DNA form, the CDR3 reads TGTGCCAGTAGTGCCCGGGACCGCCAGTATTTT.

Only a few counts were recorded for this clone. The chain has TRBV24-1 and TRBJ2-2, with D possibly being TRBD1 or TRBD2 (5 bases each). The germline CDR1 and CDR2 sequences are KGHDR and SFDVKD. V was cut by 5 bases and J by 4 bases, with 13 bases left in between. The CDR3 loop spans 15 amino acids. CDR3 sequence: CATSGVGTTTGELFF. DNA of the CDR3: TGTGCCACCAGTGGTGTAGGGACGACCACCGGGGAGCTGTTTTTT.

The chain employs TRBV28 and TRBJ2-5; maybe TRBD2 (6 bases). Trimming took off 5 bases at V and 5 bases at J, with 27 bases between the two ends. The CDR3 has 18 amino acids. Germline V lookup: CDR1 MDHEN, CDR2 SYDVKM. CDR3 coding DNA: TGTGCCAGCAGTGCGGATGGGGAGGCCGCCAAGCCCGGGGAGACCCAGTACTTC. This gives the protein CASSADGEAAKPGETQYF.

CDR3 protein: CSVWTDRGDEQYF. CDR3 coding DNA: TGCAGCGTTTGGACGGACAGGGGGGACGAGCAGTACTTC. The V and J genes are TRBV29-1 and TRBJ2-7, with 10 bases lining up with TRBD1. Losses at the gene ends were 5 bases for V and 5 bases for J; bases not matched to a gene: 6. The CDR3 runs 13 residues. The germline V gene has CDR1 SQVTM and CDR2 ANQGSEA.

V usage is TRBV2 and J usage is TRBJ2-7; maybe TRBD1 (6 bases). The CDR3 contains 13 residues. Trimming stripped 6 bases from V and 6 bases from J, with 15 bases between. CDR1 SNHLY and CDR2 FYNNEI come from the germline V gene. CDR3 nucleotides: TGTGCCAGCAGGGGGGCCGCTACGCGCGAGCAGTACTTC. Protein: CASRGAATREQYF.

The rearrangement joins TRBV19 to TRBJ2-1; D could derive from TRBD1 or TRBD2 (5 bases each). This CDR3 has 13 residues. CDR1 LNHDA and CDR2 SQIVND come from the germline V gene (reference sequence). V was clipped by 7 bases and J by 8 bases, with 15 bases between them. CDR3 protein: CASTHRWDDEQFF. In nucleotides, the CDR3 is TGTGCCAGTACCCATAGGTGGGACGATGAGCAGTTCTTC.